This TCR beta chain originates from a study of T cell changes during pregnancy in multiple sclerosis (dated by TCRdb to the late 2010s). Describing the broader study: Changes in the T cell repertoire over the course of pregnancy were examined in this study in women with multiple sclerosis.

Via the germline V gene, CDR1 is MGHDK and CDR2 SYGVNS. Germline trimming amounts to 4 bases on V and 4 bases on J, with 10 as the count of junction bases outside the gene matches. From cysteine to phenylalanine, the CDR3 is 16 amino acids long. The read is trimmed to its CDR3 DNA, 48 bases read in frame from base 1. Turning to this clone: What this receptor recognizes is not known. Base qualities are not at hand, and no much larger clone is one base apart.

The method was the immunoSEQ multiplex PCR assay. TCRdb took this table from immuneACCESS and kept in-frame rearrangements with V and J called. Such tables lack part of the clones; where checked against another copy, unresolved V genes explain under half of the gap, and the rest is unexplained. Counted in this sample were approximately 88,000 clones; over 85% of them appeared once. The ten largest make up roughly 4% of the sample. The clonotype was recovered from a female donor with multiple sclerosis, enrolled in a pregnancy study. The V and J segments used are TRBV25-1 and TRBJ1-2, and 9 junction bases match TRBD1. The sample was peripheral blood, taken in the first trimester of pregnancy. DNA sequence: TGTGCCAGCAGTGTCTCCCGGACAGGGGATGGCTATGGCTACACCTTC. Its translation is CASSVSRTGDGYGYTF.